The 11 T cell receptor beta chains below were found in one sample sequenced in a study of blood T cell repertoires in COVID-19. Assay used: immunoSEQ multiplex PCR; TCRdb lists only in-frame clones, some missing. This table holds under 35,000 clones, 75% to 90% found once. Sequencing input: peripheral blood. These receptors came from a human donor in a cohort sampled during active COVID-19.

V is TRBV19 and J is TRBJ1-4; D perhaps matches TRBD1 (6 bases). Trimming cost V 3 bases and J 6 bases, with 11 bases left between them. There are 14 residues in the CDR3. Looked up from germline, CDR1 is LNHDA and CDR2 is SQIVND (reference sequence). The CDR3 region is CASSIGQGYEKLFF. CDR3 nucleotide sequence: TGTGCCAGTAGTATCGGGCAGGGGTATGAAAAACTGTTTTTT.

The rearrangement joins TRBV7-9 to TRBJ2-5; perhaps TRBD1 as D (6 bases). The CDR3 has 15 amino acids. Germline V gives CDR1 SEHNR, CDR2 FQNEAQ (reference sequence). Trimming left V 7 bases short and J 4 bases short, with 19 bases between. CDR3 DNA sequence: TGTGCCAGCAAGTTAGAGGGGGTTTTGGGAGAGACCCAGTACTTC. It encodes CASKLEGVLGETQYF.

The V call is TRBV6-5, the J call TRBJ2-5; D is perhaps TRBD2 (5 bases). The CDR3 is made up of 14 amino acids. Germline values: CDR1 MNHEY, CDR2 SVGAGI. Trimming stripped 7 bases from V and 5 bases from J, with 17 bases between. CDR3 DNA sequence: TGTGCCAGCACCCCCGGGGTTACTAGGGAGACCCAGTACTTC. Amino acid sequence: CASTPGVTRETQYF.

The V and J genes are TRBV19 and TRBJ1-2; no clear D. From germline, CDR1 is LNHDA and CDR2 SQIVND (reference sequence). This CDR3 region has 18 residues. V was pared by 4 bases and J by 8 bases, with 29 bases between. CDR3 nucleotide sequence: TGTGCCAGTAGTACTTTAAGAGCGAAAACGGGGTTCGTGGGGGGCTACACCTTC. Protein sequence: CASSTLRAKTGFVGGYTF.

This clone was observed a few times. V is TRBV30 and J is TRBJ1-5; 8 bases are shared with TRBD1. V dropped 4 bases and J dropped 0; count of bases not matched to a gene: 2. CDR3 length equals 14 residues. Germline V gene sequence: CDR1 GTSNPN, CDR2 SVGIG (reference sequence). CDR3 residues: CAWTTGGSNQPQHF. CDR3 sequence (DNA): TGTGCCTGGACCACAGGGGGTAGCAATCAGCCCCAGCATTTT.

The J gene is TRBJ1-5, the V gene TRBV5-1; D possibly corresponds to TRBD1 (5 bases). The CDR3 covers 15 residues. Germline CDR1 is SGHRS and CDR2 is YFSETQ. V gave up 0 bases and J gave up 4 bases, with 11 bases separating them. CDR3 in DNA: TGCGCCAGCAGCTTGGGCCCAGGGAGGAATCAGCCCCAGCATTTT. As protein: CASSLGPGRNQPQHF.

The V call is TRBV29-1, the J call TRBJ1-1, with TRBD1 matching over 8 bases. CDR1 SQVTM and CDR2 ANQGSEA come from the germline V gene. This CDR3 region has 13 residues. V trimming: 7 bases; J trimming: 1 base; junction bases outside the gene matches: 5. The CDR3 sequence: CSAEDRANTEAFF. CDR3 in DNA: TGCAGCGCCGAGGACAGGGCGAACACTGAAGCTTTCTTT.

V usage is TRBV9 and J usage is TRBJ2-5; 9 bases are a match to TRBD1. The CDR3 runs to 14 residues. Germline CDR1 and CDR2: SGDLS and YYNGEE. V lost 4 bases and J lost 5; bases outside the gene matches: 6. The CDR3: CASSPRDRVETQYF. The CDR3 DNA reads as TGTGCCAGCAGCCCCCGGGACAGGGTGGAGACCCAGTACTTC. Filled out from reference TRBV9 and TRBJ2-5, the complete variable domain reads DSGVTQTPKHLITATGQRVTLRCSPRSGDLSVYWYQQSLDQGLQFLIQYYNGEERAKGNILERFSAQQFPDLHSELNLSSLELGDSALYFCASSPRDRVETQYFGPGTRLLVL.

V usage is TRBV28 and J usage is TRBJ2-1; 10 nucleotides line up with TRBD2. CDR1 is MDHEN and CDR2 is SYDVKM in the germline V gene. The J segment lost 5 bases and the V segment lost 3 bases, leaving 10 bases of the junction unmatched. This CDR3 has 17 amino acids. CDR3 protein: CASSLWEGLASNNEQFF. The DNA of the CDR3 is TGTGCCAGCAGTTTGTGGGAGGGACTAGCGAGTAACAATGAGCAGTTCTTC. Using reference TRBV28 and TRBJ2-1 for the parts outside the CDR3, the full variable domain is DVKVTQSSRYLVKRTGEKVFLECVQDMDHENMFWYRQDPGLGLRLIYFSYDVKMKEKGDIPEGYSVSREKKERFSLILESASTNQTSMYLCASSLWEGLASNNEQFFGPGTRLTVL.

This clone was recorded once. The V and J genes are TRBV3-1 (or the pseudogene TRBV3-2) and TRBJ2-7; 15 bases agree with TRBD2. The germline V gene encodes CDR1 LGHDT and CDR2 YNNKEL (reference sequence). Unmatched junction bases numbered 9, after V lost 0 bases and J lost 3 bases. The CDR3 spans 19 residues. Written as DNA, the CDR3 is TGTGCCAGCAGCCAAGAAACCGGACTAGCGGGAGGGCCCCGCTACGAGCAGTACTTC. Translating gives CASSQETGLAGGPRYEQYF.

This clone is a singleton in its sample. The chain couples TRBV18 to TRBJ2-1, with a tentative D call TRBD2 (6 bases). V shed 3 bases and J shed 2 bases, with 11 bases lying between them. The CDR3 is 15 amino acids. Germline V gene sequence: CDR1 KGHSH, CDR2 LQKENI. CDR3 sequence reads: CASSPYSGPYNEQFF. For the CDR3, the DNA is TGTGCCAGCTCACCTTATAGCGGCCCCTACAATGAGCAGTTCTTC.